This T cell receptor beta chain was profiled in a study of shared T cell receptors in the human thymus. Clones were sequenced by immunoSEQ multiplex PCR, and TCRdb holds only the in-frame ones, with some missing. The table shows approximately 660,000 clones, with 88% occurring only once. Germline assignment: CDR1 SGHDN and CDR2 FVKESK. CDR3 length equals 15 residues. V lost 0 bases and J 7 bases, leaving 15 bases between the germline ends. These data also formed part of another study, on human thymus T cells. That source reports: Related work showed strongly overlapping thymic repertoires across unrelated individuals.

This chain connects TRBV14 to TRBJ1-2, with TRBD1 as a possible D gene (6 bases). Sequencing was performed on thymocytes. The source is a boy in the first two years of life with a congenital heart defect. In DNA form, the CDR3 reads TGTGCCAGCAGCCAAGACGATCCGGGACACCCTGGCTACACCTTC. Amino acid sequence: CASSQDDPGHPGYTF.